A selection of T cell receptor beta chains follows, all from one sample in a study of CD8+CD57+ T cells in acquired aplastic anemia. From the reads, TCRdb called clonotypes with MiXCR, one entry per CDR3 protein. Of 180,000 or so distinct CDR3 sequences in the sample, approximately 45% were seen once. Sample: sorted CD4+, CD8+, or CD8+CD57+ T cells (not recorded which) from PBMCs. The origin of the receptors is a human donor in good health. CDR3s include the opening cysteine and the closing phenylalanine or tryptophan. Each record gives: CDR3 protein, CDR3 DNA, clone size, V gene, J gene, D gene. The D gene is left open where the match is weak. The size entry is marked missing in some rows and otherwise reads once, few, many or a size class.

CDR3 protein: CASSLQGSLHGYTF
CDR3 DNA: TGTGCCAGCAGCTTGCAGGGCAGTCTCCATGGCTACACCTTC
clone size: few
V gene: TRBV7-9
J gene: TRBJ1-2
D gene: NA

CDR3 protein: CATSDPGLAGLTDTQYF
CDR3 DNA: TGTGCCACCAGTGACCCCGGACTAGCGGGGCTCACAGATACGCAGTATTTT
clone size: NA
V gene: TRBV24-1
J gene: TRBJ2-3
D gene: TRBD2

CDR3 protein: CASSVGSVGELFF
CDR3 DNA: TGTGCCAGCAGCGTGGGATCCGTCGGGGAGCTGTTTTTT
clone size: NA
V gene: TRBV2
J gene: TRBJ2-2
D gene: NA

CDR3 protein: CASSSTAGGLNEQYF
CDR3 DNA: TGCGCCAGCAGCTCCACGGCAGGGGGTCTAAACGAGCAGTACTTC
clone size: NA
V gene: TRBV5-1
J gene: TRBJ2-7
D gene: TRBD1

CDR3 protein: CASSLAGRNEQFF
CDR3 DNA: TGTGCCAGCAGCTTAGCGGGGAGAAATGAGCAGTTCTTC
clone size: NA
V gene: TRBV7-8
J gene: TRBJ2-1
D gene: NA

CDR3 protein: CASSYLVSFGYEQYF
CDR3 DNA: TGTGCCAGCAGTTACCTGGTCTCTTTCGGCTACGAGCAGTACTTC
clone size: many
V gene: TRBV6-5
J gene: TRBJ2-7
D gene: NA

CDR3 protein: CASSPPGLGGETQYF
CDR3 DNA: TGTGCCAGCAGCCCACCGGGACTAGGGGGGGAGACCCAGTACTTC
clone size: many
V gene: TRBV7-6
J gene: TRBJ2-5
D gene: TRBD2

CDR3 protein: CAISDLGNTEAFF
CDR3 DNA: TGTGCCATCAGTGATCTAGGAAACACTGAAGCTTTCTTT
clone size: NA
V gene: TRBV10-3
J gene: TRBJ1-1
D gene: NA

CDR3 protein: CASSQQGQANSPLHF
CDR3 DNA: TGTGCCAGCAGCCAACAGGGACAGGCTAATTCACCCCTCCACTTT
clone size: NA
V gene: TRBV4-2
J gene: TRBJ1-6
D gene: TRBD1

CDR3 protein: CASSKASGNTEAFF
CDR3 DNA: TGTGCCAGTAGTAAGGCTAGTGGGAACACTGAAGCTTTCTTT
clone size: NA
V gene: TRBV19
J gene: TRBJ1-1
D gene: NA

CDR3 protein: CASSLHREWGEKLFF
CDR3 DNA: TGTGCCAGCAGTCTCCACAGGGAATGGGGTGAAAAACTGTTTTTT
clone size: NA
V gene: TRBV12-3/TRBV12-4
J gene: TRBJ1-4
D gene: NA

CDR3 protein: CASSLGGLRASYEQYF
CDR3 DNA: TGTGCCAGCAGCTTAGGGGGACTACGCGCCTCCTACGAGCAGTACTTC
clone size: many
V gene: TRBV11-2
J gene: TRBJ2-7
D gene: TRBD2

CDR3 protein: CASSGSGDQETQYF
CDR3 DNA: TGTGCCAGCAGCGGATCAGGGGACCAAGAGACCCAGTACTTC
clone size: few
V gene: TRBV5-8
J gene: TRBJ2-5
D gene: NA

CDR3 protein: CASRDYRGRYEQYF
CDR3 DNA: TGTGCCAGCAGGGATTACAGGGGGCGCTACGAGCAGTACTTC
clone size: NA
V gene: TRBV6-2/TRBV6-3
J gene: TRBJ2-7
D gene: TRBD1

CDR3 protein: CSVVSAMNTEAFF
CDR3 DNA: TGCAGCGTTGTGTCAGCTATGAACACTGAAGCTTTCTTT
clone size: NA
V gene: TRBV29-1
J gene: TRBJ1-1
D gene: NA

CDR3 protein: CATSDQTGGAEQFF
CDR3 DNA: TGTGCCACCAGTGACCAGACAGGGGGGGCTGAGCAGTTCTTC
clone size: NA
V gene: TRBV24-1
J gene: TRBJ2-1
D gene: TRBD1

CDR3 protein: CAISAGQSYEQYF
CDR3 DNA: TGTGCCATCAGTGCCGGGCAGTCCTACGAGCAGTACTTC
clone size: NA
V gene: TRBV10-3
J gene: TRBJ2-7
D gene: NA

CDR3 protein: CSASTQGNYGYTF
CDR3 DNA: TGCAGTGCTAGTACCCAGGGAAACTATGGCTACACCTTC
clone size: NA
V gene: TRBV20-1
J gene: TRBJ1-2
D gene: NA

CDR3 protein: CSASELPSYEQYF
CDR3 DNA: TGCAGTGCGAGCGAACTGCCTTCCTACGAGCAGTACTTC
clone size: NA
V gene: TRBV20-1
J gene: TRBJ2-7
D gene: NA

CDR3 protein: CASSNRGNSNQPQHF
CDR3 DNA: TGTGCCAGCAGCAACAGGGGGAATAGCAATCAGCCCCAGCATTTT
clone size: few
V gene: TRBV28
J gene: TRBJ1-5
D gene: TRBD1

CDR3 protein: CSARSMSASYEQYF
CDR3 DNA: TGCAGTGCTAGGTCAATGTCGGCTTCCTACGAGCAGTACTTC
clone size: many
V gene: TRBV20-1
J gene: TRBJ2-7
D gene: NA

CDR3 protein: CSGRVGVYGYTF
CDR3 DNA: TGCAGCGGACGGGTGGGGGTCTATGGCTACACCTTC
clone size: many
V gene: TRBV29-1
J gene: TRBJ1-2
D gene: NA

CDR3 protein: CATSDRGQGGEKLFF
CDR3 DNA: TGTGCCACCAGTGACCGGGGACAGGGCGGTGAAAAACTGTTTTTT
clone size: NA
V gene: TRBV24-1
J gene: TRBJ1-4
D gene: TRBD1

CDR3 protein: CASSFQTGRNTEAFF
CDR3 DNA: TGTGCCAGCAGTTTCCAGACAGGGCGAAACACTGAAGCTTTCTTT
clone size: NA
V gene: TRBV25-1
J gene: TRBJ1-1
D gene: TRBD1

CDR3 protein: CASSLSGGNEKLFF
CDR3 DNA: TGTGCCAGCAGCTTGTCTGGGGGTAATGAAAAACTGTTTTTT
clone size: many
V gene: TRBV5-4
J gene: TRBJ1-4
D gene: NA

CDR3 protein: CRVSGRGQGAITFF
CDR3 DNA: TGCAGGGTTAGTGGGAGAGGACAGGGGGCTATTACTTTCTTT
clone size: many
V gene: TRBV20-1
J gene: TRBJ1-1
D gene: TRBD1

CDR3 protein: CASSNWDTQYF
CDR3 DNA: TGTGCCAGCAGTAACTGGGATACGCAGTATTTT
clone size: many
V gene: TRBV28
J gene: TRBJ2-3
D gene: NA